What follows are 25 T cell receptor beta chains derived from one specimen sequenced in a study of T cell changes during pregnancy in multiple sclerosis. TCRdb's copy holds only in-frame clones and misses some; the assay was immunoSEQ multiplex PCR. The sample includes about 59,000 clones, roughly 89% seen only once; the top ten take approximately 5.3%. The specimen was peripheral blood from another person, used as feeder cells. Source of these receptors: a human donor whose cells served as feeder cells for cultures in a pregnancy study.

V is TRBV11-2 and J is TRBJ2-3, with D perhaps matching TRBD2 (6 bases). The germline CDR1 and CDR2 sequences are SGHAT and FQNNGV. Trimming removed 6 bases from V and 6 bases from J, with 10 bases in between. This CDR3 spans 12 amino acids. CDR3 in amino acids: CASSGGKDTQYF. CDR3 DNA sequence: TGTGCCAGCAGTGGGGGGAAGGATACGCAGTATTTT.

The chain has TRBV4-1 and TRBJ1-2; a weak D match, TRBD1 (5 bases). The CDR3 loop spans 15 amino acids. CDR1 MGHRA and CDR2 YSYEKL come from the germline V gene. Trimming took 1 base from V and 1 from J, leaving 10 bases between them. CDR3 sequence: CASSQVGRVNYGYTF. The CDR3 bases are TGCGCCAGCAGCCAAGTCGGCAGGGTTAACTATGGCTACACCTTC.

The chain carries TRBV28 and TRBJ1-2; 8 nucleotides agree with TRBD1. V was pared by 6 bases and J by 4 bases, with 4 bases of the junction left unmatched. The CDR3 totals 13 residues. In germline, CDR1 is MDHEN, CDR2 SYDVKM. The CDR3 reads CASSRGQSYGYTF. Written as DNA, the CDR3 is TGTGCCAGCAGCAGGGGGCAAAGCTATGGCTACACCTTC.

The V and J genes are TRBV30 and TRBJ2-3; no clear D. Trimming removed 2 bases at V and 6 bases at J, with 9 bases between. CDR1 GTSNPN and CDR2 SVGIG come from the germline V gene (reference sequence). CDR3 length: 12 residues. CDR3: CAWSPAVDTQYF. CDR3 sequence (DNA): TGTGCCTGGAGTCCAGCAGTGGATACGCAGTATTTT.

The chain is built from TRBV9 and TRBJ2-2; 13 bases align to TRBD2. Germline V gene sequence: CDR1 SGDLS, CDR2 YYNGEE. The CDR3 runs to 19 residues. V gave up 3 bases and J gave up 5 bases; unmatched junction bases: 13. CDR3 residues: CASSGGLAGASQGTGELFF. CDR3 sequence (DNA): TGTGCCAGCAGCGGTGGACTAGCGGGAGCTAGCCAGGGTACCGGGGAGCTGTTTTTT.

This chain links TRBV9 with TRBJ1-2; D unclear. The germline V gene has CDR1 SGDLS and CDR2 YYNGEE. The germline V and J ends were trimmed by 4 bases and 4 bases, with 14 bases remaining between them. This CDR3 has 14 amino acids. CDR3 sequence reads: CASSPRTLGYGYTF. The DNA for the CDR3 is TGTGCCAGCAGCCCTCGGACCCTCGGCTATGGCTACACCTTC.

The rearrangement uses TRBV7-9 and TRBJ1-1, with a weak D call TRBD1 (5 bases). V lost 5 bases, J lost 0 bases, and 13 bases lay in between. The CDR3 contains 15 residues. Germline V gene lookup returns CDR1 SEHNR and CDR2 FQNEAQ (reference sequence). In DNA, the CDR3 is TGTGCCAGCAGCCCGAGTTGGGGGGTGAACACTGAAGCTTTCTTT. Its protein is CASSPSWGVNTEAFF. Looking up the rest from reference TRBV7-9 and TRBJ1-1 gives the full variable domain: DTGVSQNPRHKITKRGQNVTFRCDPISEHNRLYWYRQTLGQGPEFLTYFQNEAQLEKSRLLSDRFSAERPKGSFSTLEIQRTEQGDSAMYLCASSPSWGVNTEAFFGQGTRLTVV.

This clone was seen a few times. The chain has TRBV4-2 and TRBJ1-2; TRBD1 agrees at 8 bases. The germline V gene encodes CDR1 LGHNA and CDR2 YNFKEQ. The V and J ends lost 0 bases and 4 bases, in that order; junction bases with no gene match: 4. The CDR3 is made up of 15 amino acids. CDR3 sequence: CASSQEGTGTYGYTF. CDR3 nucleotides: TGTGCCAGCAGCCAAGAGGGGACAGGTACCTATGGCTACACCTTC.

The chain uses TRBV30 and TRBJ1-5; the D is unclear. CDR1 GTSNPN and CDR2 SVGIG come from the germline V gene (reference sequence). Trimming removed 2 bases from V and 2 bases from J, with 10 bases in between. There are 14 residues in the CDR3. The CDR3 sequence: CAWSSGIGNQPQHF. The CDR3 DNA is TGTGCCTGGAGTTCCGGGATCGGCAATCAGCCCCAGCATTTT. Based on the CDR3 plus reference TRBV30 and TRBJ1-5, the full variable domain is SQTIHQWPATLVQPVGSPLSLECTVEGTSNPNLYWYRQAAGRGLQLLFYSVGIGQISSEVPQNLSASRPQDRQFILSSKKLLLSDSGFYLCAWSSGIGNQPQHFGDGTRLSIL.

This sequence joins TRBV15 and TRBJ2-1; maybe TRBD2 (6 bases). The CDR3 totals 14 residues. The germline CDR1 and CDR2 sequences are LNHNV and YYDKDF (reference sequence). The V and J ends lost 4 bases and 7 bases respectively, with 14 bases between them. In nucleotides, the CDR3 is TGTGCCACCAGCACGACGGGAGACGGGAATGAGCAGTTCTTC. This sequence encodes CATSTTGDGNEQFF.

This chain joins TRBV19 and TRBJ2-1; a weak D match, TRBD2 (6 bases). Germline V gene lookup returns CDR1 LNHDA and CDR2 SQIVND (reference sequence). The germline V and J ends were trimmed by 0 bases and 8 bases, with 17 bases remaining between them. The length of the CDR3 is 16 residues. CDR3 residues: CASSIDLAGSFYEQFF. The DNA for the CDR3 is TGTGCCAGTAGTATAGATTTGGCGGGGAGTTTTTATGAGCAGTTCTTC.

J is TRBJ2-7 and V is TRBV5-4, with 8 bases identical to TRBD1. Germline V gene sequence: CDR1 SGHNT, CDR2 YYREEE (reference sequence). This CDR3 region has 13 residues. The J segment lost 5 bases and the V segment lost 4 bases, leaving 5 bases of the junction unmatched. In DNA, the CDR3 is TGTGCCAGCAGCAGGACAGGGAAGCACGAGCAGTACTTC. Translating it yields CASSRTGKHEQYF.

The rearrangement links TRBV10-2 to TRBJ1-1; D is unclear. Germline lookup yields CDR1 WSHSY and CDR2 SAAADI. The CDR3 totals 14 residues. Trimming removed 5 bases from V and 3 bases from J, with 13 bases in between. The CDR3 nucleotides read TGCGCCAGCAGTAAGGATTTCCGGGACACTGAAGCTTTCTTT. It specifies CASSKDFRDTEAFF.

The chain combines TRBV29-1 with TRBJ1-3; maybe TRBD1 (6 bases). The germline gives CDR1 SQVTM, CDR2 ANQGSEA. The CDR3 runs 14 residues. V shed 4 bases and J shed 0 bases, with 10 bases lying between them. DNA for the CDR3: TGCAGCGTTGTCCGGGACACCTCTGGAAACACCATATATTTT. Protein: CSVVRDTSGNTIYF.

The rearrangement links TRBV19 to TRBJ2-7; 9 bases map to TRBD2. The CDR3 is made up of 16 amino acids. Trimming took 9 bases from V and 2 from J; bases not matched to a gene: 14. CDR1 is LNHDA and CDR2 is SQIVND in the germline V gene (reference sequence). CDR3 coding DNA: TGTGCCAGCCGAACGAACCCTAGCGGGGTAACCTACGAGCAGTACTTC. Protein product: CASRTNPSGVTYEQYF.

The gene calls are TRBV9 and TRBJ1-1, with TRBD1 matching over 8 bases. There are 15 residues in the CDR3. V shed 4 bases and J 6 bases; nucleotides not matched to a gene: 11. CDR1 is SGDLS, CDR2 YYNGEE, per germline. The CDR3 protein is CASSTGDRFHAEAFF. The CDR3 DNA is TGTGCCAGCAGCACAGGGGACAGGTTTCACGCTGAAGCTTTCTTT.

This chain connects TRBV2 to TRBJ2-2; D is ambiguous. Germline assignment: CDR1 SNHLY and CDR2 FYNNEI. This CDR3 contains 14 residues. Trimming left V 2 bases short and J 5 bases short, with 9 bases between. Here the CDR3 DNA reads TGTGCCAGCAGTGAATACGGCCAGACCGGGGAGCTGTTTTTT. The encoded protein is CASSEYGQTGELFF. The full variable domain, with the rest looked up from reference TRBV2 and TRBJ2-2, is EPEVTQTPSHQVTQMGQEVILRCVPISNHLYFYWYRQILGQKVEFLVSFYNNEISEKSEIFDDQFSVERPDGSNFTLKIRSTKLEDSAMYFCASSEYGQTGELFFGEGSRLTVL.

In regard to this clone: Other nucleotide sequences from this sample produce the same CDR3. This sequence joins TRBV5-1 and TRBJ2-7; TRBD2 aligns across 7 bases. V shed 0 bases and J 3 bases; nucleotides not matched to a gene: 3. This CDR3 has 14 amino acids. Germline-derived CDR1 and CDR2 are SGHRS and YFSETQ. The CDR3 DNA reads TGCGCCAGCAGCTTGGTCGGCGGGAGCTACGAGCAGTACTTC. It specifies CASSLVGGSYEQYF.

About this clone itself: Different DNA sequences within this sample yield the same CDR3. This sequence joins TRBV6-5 and TRBJ1-4; unclear D gene. Per the germline V gene, CDR1 is MNHEY and CDR2 is SVGAGI. Between the trimmed V and J ends, which lost 5 bases and 8 bases, there was a span of 18 bases. The CDR3 is 15 amino acids. The DNA of the CDR3 is TGTGCCAGCAGTCGACGGTCGTCAACCGGCGAAAAACTGTTTTTT. It codes for CASSRRSSTGEKLFF.

The chain is built from TRBV2 and TRBJ2-7; TRBD1 agrees at 8 bases. The CDR3 runs to 14 residues. CDR1 is SNHLY, CDR2 FYNNEI, per germline. Germline trimming cut 5 bases from V and 2 bases from J; bases unmatched to any gene: 5. CDR3: CASSKDRAAYEQYF. The CDR3 DNA reads TGTGCCAGCAGTAAGGACAGGGCAGCCTACGAGCAGTACTTC.

The rearrangement joins TRBV5-4 to TRBJ1-1, with D perhaps matching TRBD1 (5 bases). The CDR3 spans 14 residues. V lost 2 bases and J 4 bases, leaving 12 bases between the germline ends. The germline V gene has CDR1 SGHNT and CDR2 YYREEE (reference sequence). This CDR3 is CASSFWGASTEAFF. The DNA for the CDR3 is TGTGCCAGCAGCTTTTGGGGCGCGTCCACTGAAGCTTTCTTT.

The J gene is TRBJ2-1, the V gene TRBV5-1; 7 bases agree with TRBD2. There are 11 residues in the CDR3. The germline gives CDR1 SGHRS, CDR2 YFSETQ. The J segment lost 15 bases and the V segment lost 5 bases, leaving 8 bases of the junction unmatched. The CDR3 sequence: CASSTAGVWFF. CDR3 DNA sequence: TGCGCCAGCAGTACGGCGGGGGTTTGGTTCTTC.

The gene calls are TRBV7-9 and TRBJ1-2; no firm D call. The CDR3 is made up of 13 amino acids. Germline lookup yields CDR1 SEHNR and CDR2 FQNEAQ (reference sequence). V shed 8 bases and J shed 2 bases, with 12 bases lying between them. The CDR3 spells CASAESGNYGYTF. DNA of the CDR3: TGTGCCAGCGCGGAGAGCGGGAACTATGGCTACACCTTC.

This rearrangement joins TRBV28 to TRBJ1-5, with 9 bases identical to TRBD1. The CDR3 covers 15 residues. Trimming removed 2 bases from V and 1 base from J; junction bases left unmatched: 0. Germline loops: CDR1 MDHEN, CDR2 SYDVKM. In DNA, the CDR3 is TGTGCCAGCAGTTTAACAGGGGGCAGCAATCAGCCCCAGCATTTT. Its protein is CASSLTGGSNQPQHF.

The V call is TRBV18, the J call TRBJ2-7, with D hard to call. V lost 0 bases, J lost 3 bases, and 9 bases lay in between. This CDR3 has 14 amino acids. Germline loops: CDR1 KGHSH, CDR2 LQKENI. CDR3 nucleotide sequence: TGTGCCAGCTCACCACCGTGGGCGAACTACGAGCAGTACTTC. Its protein is CASSPPWANYEQYF.